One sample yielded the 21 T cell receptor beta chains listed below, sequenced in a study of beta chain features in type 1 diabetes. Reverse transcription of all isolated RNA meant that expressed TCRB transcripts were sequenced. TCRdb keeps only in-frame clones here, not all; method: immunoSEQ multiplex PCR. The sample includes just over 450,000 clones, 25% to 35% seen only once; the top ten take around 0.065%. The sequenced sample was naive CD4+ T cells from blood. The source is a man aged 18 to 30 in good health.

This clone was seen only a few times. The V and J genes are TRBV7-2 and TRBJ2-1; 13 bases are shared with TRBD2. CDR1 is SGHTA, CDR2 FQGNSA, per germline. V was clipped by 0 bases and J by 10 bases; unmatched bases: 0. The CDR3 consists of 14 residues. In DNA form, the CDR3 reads TGTGCCAGCAGCTTAGCACTAGCGGGAGGGGAGCAGTTCTTC. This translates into CASSLALAGGEQFF.

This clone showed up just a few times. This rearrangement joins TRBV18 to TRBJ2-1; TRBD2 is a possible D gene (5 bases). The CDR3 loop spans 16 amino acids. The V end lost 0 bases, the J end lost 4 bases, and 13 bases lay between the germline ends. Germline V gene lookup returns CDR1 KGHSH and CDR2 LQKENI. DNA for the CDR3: TGTGCCAGCTCACCACCCCCGGGGATTCGGTACAATGAGCAGTTCTTC. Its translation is CASSPPPGIRYNEQFF.

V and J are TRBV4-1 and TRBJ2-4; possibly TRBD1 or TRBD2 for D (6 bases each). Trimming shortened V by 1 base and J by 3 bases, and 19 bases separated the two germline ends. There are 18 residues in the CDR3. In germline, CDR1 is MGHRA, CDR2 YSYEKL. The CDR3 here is CASSQGTAAGGYKNIQYF. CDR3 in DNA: TGCGCCAGCAGCCAAGGGACAGCCGCCGGGGGTTACAAAAACATTCAGTACTTC.

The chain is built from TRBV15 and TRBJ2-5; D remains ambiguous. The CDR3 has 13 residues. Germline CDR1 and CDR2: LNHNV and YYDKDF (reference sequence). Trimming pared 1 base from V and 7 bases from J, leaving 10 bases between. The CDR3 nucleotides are TGTGCCACCAGCAGAGGCCTGGGTGGGACCCAGTACTTC. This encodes CATSRGLGGTQYF.

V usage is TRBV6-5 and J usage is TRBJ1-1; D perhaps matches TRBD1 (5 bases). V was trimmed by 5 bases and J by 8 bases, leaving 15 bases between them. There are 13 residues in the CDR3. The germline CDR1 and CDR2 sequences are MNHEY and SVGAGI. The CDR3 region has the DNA TGTGCCAGCAGTACCCGGGGCCTTTGGGAAGCTTTCTTT. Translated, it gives CASSTRGLWEAFF.

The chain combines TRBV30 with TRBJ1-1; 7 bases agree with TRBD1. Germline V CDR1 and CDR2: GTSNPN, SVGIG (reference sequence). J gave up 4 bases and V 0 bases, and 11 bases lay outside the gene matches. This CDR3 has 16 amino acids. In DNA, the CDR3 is TGTGCCTGGAGTGTACGGGGCGTCTACAGGGGCACTGAAGCTTTCTTT. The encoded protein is CAWSVRGVYRGTEAFF.

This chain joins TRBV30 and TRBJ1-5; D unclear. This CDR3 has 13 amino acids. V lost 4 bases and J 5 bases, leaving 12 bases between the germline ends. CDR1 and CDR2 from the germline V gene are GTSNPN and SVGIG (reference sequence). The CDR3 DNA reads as TGTGCCTGGAACTCCCTAATAGATCAGCCCCAGCATTTT. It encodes CAWNSLIDQPQHF.

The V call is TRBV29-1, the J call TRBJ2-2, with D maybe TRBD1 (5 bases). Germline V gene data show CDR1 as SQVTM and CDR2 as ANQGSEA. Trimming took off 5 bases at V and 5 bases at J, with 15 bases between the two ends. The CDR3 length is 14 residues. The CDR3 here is CSVLRGGTTGELFF. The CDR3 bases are TGCAGCGTTTTAAGGGGCGGAACAACCGGGGAGCTGTTTTTT.

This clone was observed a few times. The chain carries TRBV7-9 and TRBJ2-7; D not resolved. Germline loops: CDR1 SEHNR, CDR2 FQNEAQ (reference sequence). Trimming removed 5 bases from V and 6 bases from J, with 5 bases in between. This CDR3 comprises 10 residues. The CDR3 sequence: CASSVVEQYF. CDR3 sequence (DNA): TGTGCCAGCAGCGTAGTCGAGCAGTACTTC.

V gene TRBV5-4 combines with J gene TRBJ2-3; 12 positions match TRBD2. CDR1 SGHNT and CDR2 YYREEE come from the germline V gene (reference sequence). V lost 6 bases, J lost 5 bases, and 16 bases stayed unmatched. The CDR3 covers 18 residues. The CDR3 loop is CASTPSPPSGRAEDTQYF. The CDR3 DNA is TGTGCCAGCACCCCCAGCCCCCCTAGCGGGAGGGCCGAAGATACGCAGTATTTT.

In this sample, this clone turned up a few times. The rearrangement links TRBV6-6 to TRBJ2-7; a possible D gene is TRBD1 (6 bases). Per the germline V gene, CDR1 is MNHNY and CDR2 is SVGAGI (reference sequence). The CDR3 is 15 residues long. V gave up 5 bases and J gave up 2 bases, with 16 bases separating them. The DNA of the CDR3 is TGTGCCAGCAGTCGAATGGTGGACAGAACCTACGAGCAGTACTTC. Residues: CASSRMVDRTYEQYF.

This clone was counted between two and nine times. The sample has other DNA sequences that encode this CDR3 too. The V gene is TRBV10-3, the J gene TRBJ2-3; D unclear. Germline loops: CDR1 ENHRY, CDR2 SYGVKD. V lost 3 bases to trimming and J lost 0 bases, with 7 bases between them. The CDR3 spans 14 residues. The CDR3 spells CAISEIASTDTQYF. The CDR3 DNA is TGTGCCATCAGTGAAATCGCTAGCACAGATACGCAGTATTTT.

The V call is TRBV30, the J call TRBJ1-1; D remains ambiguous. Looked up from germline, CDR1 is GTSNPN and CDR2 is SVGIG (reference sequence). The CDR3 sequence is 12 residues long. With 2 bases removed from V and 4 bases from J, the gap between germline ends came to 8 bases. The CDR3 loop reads CAWSPLGTEAFF. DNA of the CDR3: TGTGCCTGGAGTCCACTGGGCACTGAAGCTTTCTTT. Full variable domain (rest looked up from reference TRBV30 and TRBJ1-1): SQTIHQWPATLVQPVGSPLSLECTVEGTSNPNLYWYRQAAGRGLQLLFYSVGIGQISSEVPQNLSASRPQDRQFILSSKKLLLSDSGFYLCAWSPLGTEAFFGQGTRLTVV.

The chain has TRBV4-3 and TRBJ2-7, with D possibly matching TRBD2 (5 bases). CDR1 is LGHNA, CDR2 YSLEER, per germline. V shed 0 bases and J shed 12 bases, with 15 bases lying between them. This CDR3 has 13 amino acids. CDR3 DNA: TGCGCCAGCAGCCAAGACAGGTTTACGAGGGTGTACTTC. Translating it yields CASSQDRFTRVYF.

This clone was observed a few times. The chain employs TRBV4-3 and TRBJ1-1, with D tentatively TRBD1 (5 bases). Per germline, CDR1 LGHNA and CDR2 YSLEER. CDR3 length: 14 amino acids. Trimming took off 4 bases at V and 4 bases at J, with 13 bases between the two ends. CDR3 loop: CASSPQPGSTEAFF. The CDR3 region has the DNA TGCGCCAGCAGCCCACAACCAGGGAGCACTGAAGCTTTCTTT.

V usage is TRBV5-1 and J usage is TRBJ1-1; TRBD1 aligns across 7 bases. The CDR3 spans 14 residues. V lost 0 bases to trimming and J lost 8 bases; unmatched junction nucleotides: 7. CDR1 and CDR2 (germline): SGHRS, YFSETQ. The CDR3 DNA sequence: TGCGCCAGCAGCTTGGCACAGGGGTTAGGGGAAGCTTTCTTT. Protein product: CASSLAQGLGEAFF.

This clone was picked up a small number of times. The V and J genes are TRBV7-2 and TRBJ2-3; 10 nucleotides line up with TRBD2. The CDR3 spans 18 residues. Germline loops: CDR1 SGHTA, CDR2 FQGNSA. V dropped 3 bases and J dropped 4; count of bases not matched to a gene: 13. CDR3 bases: TGTGCCAGCAGCTTCGCCACTAGCGGGATGCCTAGGGCAGATACGCAGTATTTT. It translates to CASSFATSGMPRADTQYF.

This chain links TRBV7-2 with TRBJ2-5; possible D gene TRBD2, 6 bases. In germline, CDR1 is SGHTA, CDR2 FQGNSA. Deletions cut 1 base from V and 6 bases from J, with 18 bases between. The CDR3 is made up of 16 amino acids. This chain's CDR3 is CASSLEGLSRVKTQYF. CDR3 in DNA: TGTGCCAGCAGCTTAGAGGGACTCTCCAGGGTAAAGACCCAGTACTTC.

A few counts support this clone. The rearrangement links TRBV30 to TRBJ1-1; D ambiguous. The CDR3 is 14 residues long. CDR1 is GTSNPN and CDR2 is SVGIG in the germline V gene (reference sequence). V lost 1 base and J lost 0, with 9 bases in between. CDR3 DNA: TGTGCCTGGAGTGAAACTCTTATGAACACTGAAGCTTTCTTT. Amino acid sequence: CAWSETLMNTEAFF. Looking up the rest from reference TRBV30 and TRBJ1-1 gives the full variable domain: SQTIHQWPATLVQPVGSPLSLECTVEGTSNPNLYWYRQAAGRGLQLLFYSVGIGQISSEVPQNLSASRPQDRQFILSSKKLLLSDSGFYLCAWSETLMNTEAFFGQGTRLTVV.

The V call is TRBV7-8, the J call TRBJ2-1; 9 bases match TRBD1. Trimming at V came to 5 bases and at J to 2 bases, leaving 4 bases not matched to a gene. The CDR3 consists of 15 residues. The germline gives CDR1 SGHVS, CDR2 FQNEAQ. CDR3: CASSARDRAYNEQFF. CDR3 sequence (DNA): TGTGCCAGCAGCGCCCGGGACAGGGCCTACAATGAGCAGTTCTTC.

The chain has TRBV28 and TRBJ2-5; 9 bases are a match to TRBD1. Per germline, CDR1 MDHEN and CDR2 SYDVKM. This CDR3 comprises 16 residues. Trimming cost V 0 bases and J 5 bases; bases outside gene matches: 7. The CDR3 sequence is CASSLWGQGTGETQYF. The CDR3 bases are TGTGCCAGCAGTTTATGGGGACAGGGAACCGGGGAGACCCAGTACTTC.